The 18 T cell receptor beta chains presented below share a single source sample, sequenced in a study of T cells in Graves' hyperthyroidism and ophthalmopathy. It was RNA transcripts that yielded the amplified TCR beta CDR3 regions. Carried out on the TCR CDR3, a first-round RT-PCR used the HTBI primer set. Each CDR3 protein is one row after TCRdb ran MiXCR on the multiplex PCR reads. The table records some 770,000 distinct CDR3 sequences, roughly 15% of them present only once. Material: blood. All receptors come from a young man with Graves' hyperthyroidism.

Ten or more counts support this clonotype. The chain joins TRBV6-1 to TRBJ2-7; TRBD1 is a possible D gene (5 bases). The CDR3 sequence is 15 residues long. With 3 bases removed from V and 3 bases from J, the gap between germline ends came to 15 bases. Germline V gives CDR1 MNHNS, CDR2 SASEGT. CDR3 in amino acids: CASSDQAETDYEQYF. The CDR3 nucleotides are TGTGCCAGCAGTGATCAGGCAGAGACAGACTACGAGCAGTACTTC.

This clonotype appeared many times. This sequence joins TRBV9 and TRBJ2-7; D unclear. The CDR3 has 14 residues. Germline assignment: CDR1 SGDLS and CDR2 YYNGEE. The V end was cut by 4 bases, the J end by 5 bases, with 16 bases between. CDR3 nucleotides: TGTGCCAGCAGCTTCGGGCTTGCAGTCGACGAGCAGTACTTC. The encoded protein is CASSFGLAVDEQYF.

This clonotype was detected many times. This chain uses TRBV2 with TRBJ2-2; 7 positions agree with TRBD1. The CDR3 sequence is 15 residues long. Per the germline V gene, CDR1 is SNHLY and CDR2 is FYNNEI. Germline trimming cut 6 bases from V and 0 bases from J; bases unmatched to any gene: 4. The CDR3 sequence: CASRPGTANTGELFF. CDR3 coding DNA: TGTGCCAGCAGGCCCGGGACAGCGAACACCGGGGAGCTGTTTTTT.

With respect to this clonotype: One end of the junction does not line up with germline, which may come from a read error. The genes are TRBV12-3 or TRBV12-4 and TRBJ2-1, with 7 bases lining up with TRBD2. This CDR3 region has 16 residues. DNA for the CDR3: TGTGCCAGCAGTCCCGGGGCTAGCGGAAATTACAATGAGCAGCTCTTC. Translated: CASSPGASGNYNEQLF.

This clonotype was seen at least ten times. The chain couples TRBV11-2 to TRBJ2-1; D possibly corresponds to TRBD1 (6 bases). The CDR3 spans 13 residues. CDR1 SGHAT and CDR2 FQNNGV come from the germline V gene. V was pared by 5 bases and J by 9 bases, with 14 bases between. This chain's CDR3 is CASSPLGGSEQFF. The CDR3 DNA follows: TGTGCCAGCAGCCCCTTAGGGGGTTCTGAGCAGTTCTTC. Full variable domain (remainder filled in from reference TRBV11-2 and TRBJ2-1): EAGVAQSPRYKIIEKRQSVAFWCNPISGHATLYWYQQILGQGPKLLIQFQNNGVVDDSQLPKDRFSAERLKGVDSTLKIQPAKLEDSAVYLCASSPLGGSEQFFGPGTRLTVL.

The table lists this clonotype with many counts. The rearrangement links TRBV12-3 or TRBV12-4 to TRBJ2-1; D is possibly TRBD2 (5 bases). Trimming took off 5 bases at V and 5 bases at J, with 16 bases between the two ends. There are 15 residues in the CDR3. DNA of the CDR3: TGTGCCAGCAGTACCTCAACTAGGTATAACAATGAGCAGTTCTTC. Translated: CASSTSTRYNNEQFF.

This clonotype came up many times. The CDR3 loop is CASSLGGAGVSTDTQYF. DNA of the CDR3: TGTGCCAGCAGTTTAGGAGGAGCGGGAGTGAGTACAGATACGCAGTATTTT. The J gene is TRBJ2-3, the V gene TRBV28, with 8 bases that match TRBD2. V shed 2 bases and J 3 bases; nucleotides not matched to a gene: 10. The CDR3 totals 17 residues. Germline CDR1 reads MDHEN; CDR2 reads SYDVKM.

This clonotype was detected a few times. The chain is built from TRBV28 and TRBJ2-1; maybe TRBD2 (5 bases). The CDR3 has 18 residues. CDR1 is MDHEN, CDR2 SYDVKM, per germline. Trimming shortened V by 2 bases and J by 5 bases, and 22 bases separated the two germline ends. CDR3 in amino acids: CASSLRLAGLPEDNEQFF. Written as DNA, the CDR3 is TGTGCCAGCAGTTTAAGACTCGCTGGACTCCCCGAGGACAATGAGCAGTTCTTC.

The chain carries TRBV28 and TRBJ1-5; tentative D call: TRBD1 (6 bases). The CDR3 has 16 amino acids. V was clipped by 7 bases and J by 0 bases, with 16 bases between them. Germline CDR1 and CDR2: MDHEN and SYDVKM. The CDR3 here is CASIPGGLNSNQPQHF. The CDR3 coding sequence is TGTGCCAGCATCCCGGGGGGGCTCAATAGCAATCAGCCCCAGCATTTT. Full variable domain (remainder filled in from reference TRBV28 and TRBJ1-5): DVKVTQSSRYLVKRTGEKVFLECVQDMDHENMFWYRQDPGLGLRLIYFSYDVKMKEKGDIPEGYSVSREKKERFSLILESASTNQTSMYLCASIPGGLNSNQPQHFGDGTRLSIL.

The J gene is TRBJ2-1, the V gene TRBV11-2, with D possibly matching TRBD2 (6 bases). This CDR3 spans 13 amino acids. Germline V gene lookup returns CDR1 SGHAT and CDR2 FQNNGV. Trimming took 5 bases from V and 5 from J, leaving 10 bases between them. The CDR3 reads CASSPGGDNEQFF. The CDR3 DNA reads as TGTGCCAGCAGCCCTGGAGGGGACAATGAGCAGTTCTTC.

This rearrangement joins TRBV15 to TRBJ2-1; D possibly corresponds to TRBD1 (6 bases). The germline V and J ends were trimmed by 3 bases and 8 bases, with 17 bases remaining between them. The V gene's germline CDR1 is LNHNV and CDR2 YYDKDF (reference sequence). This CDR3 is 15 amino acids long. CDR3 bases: TGTGCCACCAGCAGTGGACAGACCTCCCTTGATGAGCAGTTCTTC. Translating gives CATSSGQTSLDEQFF.

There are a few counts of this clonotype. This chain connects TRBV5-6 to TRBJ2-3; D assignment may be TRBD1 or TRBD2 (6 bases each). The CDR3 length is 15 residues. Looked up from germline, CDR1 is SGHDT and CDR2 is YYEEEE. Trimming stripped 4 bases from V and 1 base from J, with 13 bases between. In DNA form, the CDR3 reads TGTGCCAGCAGCGGAGGGGGGTTAGGCACAGATACGCAGTATTTT. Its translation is CASSGGGLGTDTQYF.

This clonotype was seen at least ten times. The CDR3 loop reads CAWSVLANTGELFF. The CDR3, as DNA: TGTGCCTGGAGTGTACTGGCGAACACCGGGGAGCTGTTTTTT. The chain uses TRBV30 and TRBJ2-2; D gene ambiguous. V was shortened by 0 bases and J by 0 bases, with 5 bases between the two germline ends. This CDR3 region has 14 residues. Germline V CDR1 and CDR2: GTSNPN, SVGIG (reference sequence).

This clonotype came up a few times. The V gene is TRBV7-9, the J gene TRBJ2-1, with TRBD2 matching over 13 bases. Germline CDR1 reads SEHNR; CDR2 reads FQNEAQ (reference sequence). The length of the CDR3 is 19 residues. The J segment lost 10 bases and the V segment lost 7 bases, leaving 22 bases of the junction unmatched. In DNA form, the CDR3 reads TGTGCCAGCACCTCTGGGGGGTCTAAAGGACTAGCGGGAGTACGGGAGCAGTTCTTC. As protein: CASTSGGSKGLAGVREQFF.

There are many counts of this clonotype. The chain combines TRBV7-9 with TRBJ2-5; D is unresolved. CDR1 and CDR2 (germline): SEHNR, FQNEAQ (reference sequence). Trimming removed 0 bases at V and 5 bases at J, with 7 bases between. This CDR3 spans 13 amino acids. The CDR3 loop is CASSLAGLETQYF. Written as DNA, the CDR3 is TGTGCCAGCAGCTTAGCTGGGTTGGAGACCCAGTACTTC. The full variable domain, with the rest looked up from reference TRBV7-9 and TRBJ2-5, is DTGVSQNPRHKITKRGQNVTFRCDPISEHNRLYWYRQTLGQGPEFLTYFQNEAQLEKSRLLSDRFSAERPKGSFSTLEIQRTEQGDSAMYLCASSLAGLETQYFGPGTRLLVL.

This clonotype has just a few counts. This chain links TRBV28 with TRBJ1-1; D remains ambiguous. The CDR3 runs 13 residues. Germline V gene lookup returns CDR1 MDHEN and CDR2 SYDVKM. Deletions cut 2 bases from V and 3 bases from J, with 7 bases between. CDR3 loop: CASSLIKHTEAFF. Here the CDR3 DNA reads TGTGCCAGCAGTTTAATTAAGCACACTGAAGCTTTCTTT.

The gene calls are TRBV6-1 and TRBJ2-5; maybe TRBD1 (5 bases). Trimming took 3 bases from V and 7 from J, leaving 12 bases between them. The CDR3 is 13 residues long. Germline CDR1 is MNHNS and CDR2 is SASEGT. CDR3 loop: CASSEQGGGTQYF. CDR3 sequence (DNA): TGTGCCAGCAGTGAGCAGGGCGGCGGGACCCAGTACTTC.

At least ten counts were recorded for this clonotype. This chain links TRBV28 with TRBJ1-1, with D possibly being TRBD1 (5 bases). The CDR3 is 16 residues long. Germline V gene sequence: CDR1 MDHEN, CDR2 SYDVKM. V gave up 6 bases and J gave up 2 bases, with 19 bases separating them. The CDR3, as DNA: TGTGCCAGCAGCCTACCACCGGGAAGGGGAAACACTGAAGCTTTCTTT. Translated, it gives CASSLPPGRGNTEAFF.